These 8 T cell receptor beta chains were sequenced from one sample in a study of human T cells and chemical hapten exposure. Indicated time point: pre-sensitization, week 0. The treatment was: therapeutic diphenylcyclopropenone sensitization with weekly scalp DPC. TCRdb used MiXCR to reprocess the RACE reads, holding one entry per CDR3 protein. Of roughly 40,000 distinct CDR3 sequences in the sample, over 10% were seen once. This specimen consisted of whole blood, obtained in connection with sensitization to the hapten diphenylcyclopropenone (DPC). All receptors come from a woman in her thirties with alopecia areata. Some clones in this sample may be carry-over from other donors' samples.

The chain links TRBV12-3 or TRBV12-4 to TRBJ2-2, with TRBD1 matching 8 bases. The CDR3 consists of 13 residues. With V trimmed by 10 bases and J by 7 bases, 8 bases remained unmatched. Written as DNA, the CDR3 is TGTGCCATCCAGGGGGCGCAGGGCGGGGAGCTGTTTTTT. Translating gives CAIQGAQGGELFF.

Many counts were recorded for this clonotype. The V and J genes are TRBV24-1 and TRBJ2-1; 9 bases are shared with TRBD1. J was trimmed by 15 bases and V by 4 bases; bases with no gene match: 15. The CDR3 runs 15 residues. Germline CDR1 reads KGHDR; CDR2 reads SFDVKD. DNA of the CDR3: TGTGCCACCAGTGAAAGGGACAGGGCTACTTTAGAGTGGTTCTTC. Encoded protein: CATSERDRATLEWFF.

This clonotype was detected only a few times. V gene TRBV7-9 combines with J gene TRBJ2-1; possible D gene TRBD1, 5 bases. CDR3 length equals 12 residues. Germline-derived CDR1 and CDR2 are SEHNR and FQNEAQ (reference sequence). Trimming took off 2 bases at V and 9 bases at J, with 8 bases between the two ends. The CDR3 DNA is TGTGCCAGCAGCTTATGGGGCGGTGAGCAGTTCTTC. Its protein product is CASSLWGGEQFF.

The chain joins TRBV5-1 to TRBJ2-7; D is perhaps TRBD2 (5 bases). Germline assignment: CDR1 SGHRS and CDR2 YFSETQ. The CDR3 extends over 14 amino acids. V was shortened by 1 base and J by 2 bases, with 10 bases between the two germline ends. The CDR3 spells CASSLFAEAYEQYF. CDR3 DNA sequence: TGCGCCAGCAGCTTGTTTGCGGAGGCCTACGAGCAGTACTTC.

This clonotype was picked up a small number of times. J is TRBJ1-1 and V is TRBV20-1; 7 bases are shared with TRBD1. Per the germline V gene, CDR1 is DFQATT and CDR2 is SNEGSKA (reference sequence). J lost 0 bases, V lost 0 bases, and 4 bases had no gene match. This CDR3 comprises 15 residues. CDR3 region: CSARDRDSLNTEAFF. CDR3 DNA sequence: TGCAGTGCTAGAGATCGGGACAGCCTGAACACTGAAGCTTTCTTT.

The genes are TRBV10-3 and TRBJ1-6, with 7 bases matching TRBD1. The V gene end was trimmed by 6 bases and the J gene end by 10 bases; junction bases not matched to a gene: 9. Germline V gives CDR1 ENHRY, CDR2 SYGVKD. CDR3 length: 14 amino acids. CDR3 sequence (DNA): TGTGCCATCAGGGCGACAGGGTTAGACTCACCCCTCCACTTT. Translated: CAIRATGLDSPLHF.

There are many counts of this clonotype. The chain joins TRBV11-2 to TRBJ2-1; D possibly corresponds to TRBD2 (6 bases). Germline loops: CDR1 SGHAT, CDR2 FQNNGV. Deletions cut 3 bases from V and 7 bases from J, with 16 bases between. The CDR3 runs 15 residues. CDR3 nucleotide sequence: TGTGCCAGCAGCTTTTCGCATGGAGGGCATAATGAGCAGTTCTTC. Its protein is CASSFSHGGHNEQFF. Filled out from reference TRBV11-2 and TRBJ2-1, the complete variable domain reads EAGVAQSPRYKIIEKRQSVAFWCNPISGHATLYWYQQILGQGPKLLIQFQNNGVVDDSQLPKDRFSAERLKGVDSTLKIQPAKLEDSAVYLCASSFSHGGHNEQFFGPGTRLTVL.

The chain employs TRBV20-1 and TRBJ2-1, with D uncertain. The CDR3 consists of 13 residues. CDR1 is DFQATT and CDR2 is SNEGSKA in the germline V gene (reference sequence). Trimming cost V 3 bases and J 2 bases, with 8 bases left between them. In nucleotides, the CDR3 is TGCAGTGCTAGCGGGTCTCCCTACAATGAGCAGTTCTTC. Its translation is CSASGSPYNEQFF.